Below, one TCR beta chain is given with its context. Its recognized antigen is unknown. No base quality information exists; no much larger clone differs at one position. The immunoSEQ Assay, a bias-controlled multiplex PCR, was used to amplify TCRbeta CDR3 regions from genomic DNA. Per the source publication's procedure: Nucleated cell counts per sample were estimated from amplification of reference gene primers within the assay. To quantify the absolute abundance of each unique TCRbeta CDR3 rearrangement, sequence reads were collapsed and filtered. For each sample, productive Simpson clonality was calculated as the square root of Simpson's diversity index over productive rearrangements. As stored in TCRdb, this immuneACCESS dataset retains in-frame rearrangements with V and J assigned. A fraction of the clones does not appear; measured against another copy, unresolved V genes explain less than half of the discrepancy, and the remainder lacks a known reason. D and trimming were read from the DNA, whereas the V and J calls and clone size are those reported in that table. This sample gives some 260,000 clones in total; 88% of them show up just once. The leading ten clones occupy approximately 0.8% of the sample.

The CDR1 and CDR2 encoded by the germline V gene (reference sequence) are MNHEY and SMNVEV. CDR3 length: 10 amino acids, cysteine to phenylalanine. This entry keeps only the CDR3 DNA: 30 bases, framed from base 1. V is shortened by 8 bases, J by 10 bases, and the region joining them spans 9 bases. The sample belongs to a study of blood T cell repertoires in COVID-19 (TCRdb year 2020). Background on the whole study: Samples from collaborators originated in the United States, Italy and Spain and spanned both the acute and convalescent phases of COVID-19. The prospective study material was composed of cDNA or gDNA derived from T cells, B-cell-depleted T cells, or PBMCs. Subjects who had been exposed to COVID-19, were actively infected with it, or had recovered from it provided the deeply sampled blood TCRbeta repertoires that made up the dataset. The repertoires were released in a freely available public database meant as a resource for research on the immune response to SARS-CoV-2. Samples were obtained from the ongoing ImmuneRACE study (first 160 participants) and from 1,254 subjects provided by 6 global collaborators. Where available, HLA class I and class II types were taken from metadata supplied by the sample provider and were not determined by assay-based typing. A de-identified subject ID, COVID-19 status, age in years and sex were almost always included in the sample metadata.

Overall results and qualifications from the work: The quantity of clinical and demographic metadata differed by source and by participant and was supplied without curation.

The collaborating institutions used their own protocols to collect whole blood in K2EDTA tubes. Collaborator samples were shipped for TCRbeta analysis as frozen whole blood, isolated PBMCs, or DNA extracted from either sample type. This TCR was recovered from a woman aged 25 to 39 with acute or convalescent COVID-19. The rearrangement joined TRBV27 to TRBJ2-1, and possibly TRBD1, on 6 matching bases. The sequenced material came from peripheral blood. The CDR3 is CASGRGEQFF. The nucleotide sequence is TGTGCCAGCGGAAGGGGGGAGCAGTTCTTC.